One and the same sample provided the 32 T cell receptor beta chains below, sequenced in a study of read filtering for tumor transcriptome and immune sequencing. This library used approximately 370 ng RNA and molecular barcoded adaptors spanning alpha/delta and beta/gamma chains. MiXCR, applied by TCRdb to the reads, yields one record per CDR3 protein. The data show fewer than 30,000 distinct CDR3 sequences, under 15% seen once. The sequenced material came from a population of CD138-negative cells sorted from bone marrow. The source is a donor at least 40 years old with multiple myeloma.

The chain joins TRBV19 to TRBJ2-1; D perhaps matches TRBD2 (5 bases). Trimming pared 5 bases from V and 4 bases from J, leaving 21 bases between. CDR1 and CDR2 (germline): LNHDA, SQIVND (reference sequence). The CDR3 contains 17 residues. The CDR3 sequence: CASSATLWRTFYNEQFF. The DNA for the CDR3 is TGTGCCAGTAGTGCTACCTTATGGCGGACTTTTTACAATGAGCAGTTCTTC.

Details on this clonotype: This may be a read error: a much more frequent sequence differs by one nucleotide. Without the conserved terminal phenylalanine or tryptophan, this CDR3 likely stems from a read error. The chain links TRBV5-5 to TRBJ2-2; no clear D gene. Germline V CDR1 and CDR2: SGHKS, YYEKEE (reference sequence). V dropped 0 bases and J dropped 3 bases, with 9 bases sitting between them. The CDR3 runs to 15 residues. CDR3 amino acids: CASSLDPLDTGELFL. The CDR3 DNA sequence: TGTGCCAGCAGCTTGGACCCTTTGGACACCGGGGAGCTGTTTCTT.

The chain employs TRBV12-3 or TRBV12-4 and TRBJ2-2; possible D gene TRBD1, 6 bases. The CDR3 has 12 amino acids. The CDR3 sequence is CGGQGSGGELFF. The CDR3 DNA is TGTGGGGGGCAGGGTTCTGGGGGGGAGCTGTTTTTT.

This clonotype was counted ten times or more. This chain joins TRBV5-1 and TRBJ2-7, with 9 nucleotides matching TRBD1. The J segment lost 2 bases and the V segment lost 4 bases, leaving 10 bases of the junction unmatched. CDR1 is SGHRS, CDR2 YFSETQ, per germline. There are 16 residues in the CDR3. The CDR3 reads CASSATGQGFPYEQYF. The CDR3 DNA sequence: TGCGCCAGCAGCGCCACGGGACAGGGTTTCCCCTACGAGCAGTACTTC.

The chain combines TRBV5-4 with TRBJ2-5; no clear D. The germline V gene encodes CDR1 SGHNT and CDR2 YYREEE (reference sequence). The CDR3 is 12 amino acids. Trimming took 0 bases from V and 4 from J, leaving 4 bases between them. The CDR3 sequence is CASSLDGETQYF. CDR3 sequence (DNA): TGTGCCAGCAGCTTGGACGGAGAGACCCAGTACTTC. Using reference TRBV5-4 and TRBJ2-5 for the parts outside the CDR3, the full variable domain is ETGVTQSPTHLIKTRGQQVTLRCSSQSGHNTVSWYQQALGQGPQFIFQYYREEENGRGNFPPRFSGLQFPNYSSELNVNALELDDSALYLCASSLDGETQYFGPGTRLLVL.

This clonotype was detected many times. The chain uses TRBV9 and TRBJ2-3; 11 bases match TRBD2. CDR1 is SGDLS and CDR2 is YYNGEE in the germline V gene. V dropped 4 bases and J dropped 6; count of bases not matched to a gene: 4. The CDR3 is 14 residues long. The CDR3 region is CASSSGTSGDTQYF. In DNA form, the CDR3 reads TGTGCCAGCAGCTCCGGGACTAGCGGCGATACGCAGTATTTT.

Many counts were recorded for this clonotype. The chain carries TRBV20-1 and TRBJ2-6; the match to TRBD1 covers 7 bases. The CDR3 contains 16 residues. CDR1 DFQATT and CDR2 SNEGSKA come from the germline V gene (reference sequence). After removal of 3 bases from V and 1 base from J, the junction contained 6 bases not matched to a gene. The CDR3 here is CSASMGQPSGANVLTF. In DNA, the CDR3 is TGCAGTGCTAGCATGGGACAGCCTTCTGGGGCCAACGTCCTGACTTTC.

This clonotype occurred many times. V is TRBV29-1 and J is TRBJ1-2; D is unresolved. The CDR3 has 11 residues. V lost 3 bases and J lost 2, with 4 bases in between. Per the germline V gene, CDR1 is SQVTM and CDR2 is ANQGSEA. The CDR3 bases are TGCAGCGTTGACCAAAACTATGGCTACACCTTC. This encodes CSVDQNYGYTF.

This clonotype was seen repeatedly, ten times or more. The CDR3 reads CASSINRDQETQYF. CDR3 nucleotides: TGTGCCAGCAGCATTAACAGGGACCAAGAGACCCAGTACTTC. This rearrangement joins TRBV7-9 to TRBJ2-5; weak D call: TRBD1 (6 bases). Germline CDR1 and CDR2: SEHNR and FQNEAQ (reference sequence). This CDR3 comprises 14 residues. Trimming left V 5 bases short and J 0 bases short, with 10 bases between.

The rearrangement links TRBV5-1 to TRBJ1-1, with TRBD1 matching 7 bases. Per the germline V gene, CDR1 is SGHRS and CDR2 is YFSETQ. The CDR3 is 16 residues long. The trim removed 3 bases at V and 1 base at J, leaving 9 bases unmatched. CDR3 nucleotide sequence: TGCGCCAGCAGCTCGGGAGGGGGCGCGGGGAACACTGAAGCTTTCTTT. Its protein product is CASSSGGGAGNTEAFF.

Only one count was recorded for this clonotype. One junction end disagrees with the germline gene, perhaps due to a read error. The rearrangement uses TRBV29-1 and TRBJ2-1; D is perhaps TRBD1 (6 bases). The CDR3 has 15 amino acids. CDR1 and CDR2 (germline): SQVTM, ANQGSEA. This CDR3 is CGVGTQGISFNELFF. The CDR3 coding sequence is TGCGGCGTCGGGACGCAGGGGATATCTTTCAATGAGCTGTTCTTC.

To note about this clonotype: A much larger clone is a single base away; this may be a read error. The rearrangement joins TRBV7-9 to TRBJ1-5; D unclear. This CDR3 region has 14 residues. CDR1 and CDR2 from the germline V gene are SEHNR and FQNEAQ (reference sequence). The DNA for the CDR3 is TGTGCCAGCAGCTTAGCACCTAGCAATCGGCCCCAGCATTTT. Its protein is CASSLAPSNRPQHF. The full variable domain, its missing parts supplied by reference TRBV7-9 and TRBJ1-5, is DTGVSQNPRHKITKRGQNVTFRCDPISEHNRLYWYRQTLGQGPEFLTYFQNEAQLEKSRLLSDRFSAERPKGSFSTLEIQRTEQGDSAMYLCASSLAPSNRPQHFGDGTRLSIL.

The table lists this clonotype with many counts. The chain joins TRBV20-1 to TRBJ2-1, with 15 bases that match TRBD2. The CDR3 is made up of 21 amino acids. The junction had 21 bases not matched to a gene; V was cut back by 5 bases and J by 4 bases. Germline V lookup: CDR1 DFQATT, CDR2 SNEGSKA (reference sequence). DNA of the CDR3: TGCAGTGCTCCAACGGGGGATTATGGACTAGCGGGAGGGCAAATGTACAATGAGCAGTTCTTC. Amino acid sequence: CSAPTGDYGLAGGQMYNEQFF.

The sample holds many counts of this clonotype. The chain is built from TRBV20-1 and TRBJ2-3; the match to TRBD1 covers 9 bases. After removal of 5 bases from V and 3 bases from J, the junction contained 9 bases not matched to a gene. CDR3 length: 15 amino acids. Germline assignment: CDR1 DFQATT and CDR2 SNEGSKA (reference sequence). This chain's CDR3 is CSAPFWDRVTDTQYF. CDR3 sequence (DNA): TGCAGTGCTCCATTTTGGGACAGGGTGACAGATACGCAGTATTTT.

Only a few counts were recorded for this clonotype. The chain couples TRBV20-1 to TRBJ1-5; perhaps TRBD1 as D (6 bases). The V gene lost 0 bases and the J gene lost 1 base, with 13 bases spanning the gap. The CDR3 has 16 amino acids. Germline V gives CDR1 DFQATT, CDR2 SNEGSKA (reference sequence). The CDR3 sequence: CSARETGARSNQPQHF. The CDR3 DNA reads as TGCAGTGCTAGAGAGACGGGGGCGAGGAGCAATCAGCCCCAGCATTTT.

In this sample, this clonotype turned up many times. The chain has TRBV11-2 and TRBJ2-7; a weak D match, TRBD2 (5 bases). Germline CDR1 SGHAT, CDR2 FQNNGV. Trimming stripped 0 bases from V and 3 bases from J, with 12 bases between. The length of the CDR3 is 15 residues. For the CDR3, the DNA is TGTGCCAGCAGCTTAGATTTGGCGGGCCGCTACGAGCAGTACTTC. It yields the protein CASSLDLAGRYEQYF.

In regard to this clonotype: At one of its ends the junction is not consistent with the germline gene, which may arise from a read error. J is TRBJ1-1 and V is TRBV6-1; possible D gene TRBD1, 5 bases. The germline CDR1 and CDR2 sequences are MNHNS and SASEGT. The CDR3 covers 14 residues. CDR3 in amino acids: CASSGDGENTEALF. The CDR3 DNA reads TGTGCCAGCAGTGGGGACGGAGAGAACACTGAAGCTCTCTTT.

Ten or more counts support this clonotype. The chain has TRBV18 and TRBJ2-5; the D gene is possibly TRBD2 (6 bases). The CDR3 loop spans 14 amino acids. V was shortened by 0 bases and J by 4 bases, with 9 bases between the two germline ends. Germline V gene sequence: CDR1 KGHSH, CDR2 LQKENI. CDR3 protein: CASSPPVAVETQYF. DNA of the CDR3: TGTGCCAGCTCACCACCGGTAGCGGTAGAGACCCAGTACTTC.

This clonotype has ten or more counts. The gene calls are TRBV19 and TRBJ2-1; TRBD2 matches 9 bases. The CDR3 consists of 12 residues. Germline V gene data show CDR1 as LNHDA and CDR2 as SQIVND (reference sequence). The V and J ends lost 4 bases and 9 bases, in that order; junction bases with no gene match: 1. This CDR3 reads CASSTSGTEQFF. CDR3 coding DNA: TGTGCCAGTAGTACTAGCGGGACTGAGCAGTTCTTC.

This clonotype was picked up many times. CDR3 DNA sequence: TGTGCCACCAGTGGGAAGCAGGGAAGTTACACCGGGGAGCTGTTTTTT. Residues: CATSGKQGSYTGELFF. The chain recombines TRBV24-1 with TRBJ2-2; D perhaps matches TRBD1 (5 bases). The CDR3 runs 16 residues. V lost 5 bases and J 3 bases, leaving 15 bases between the germline ends. CDR1 is KGHDR and CDR2 is SFDVKD in the germline V gene.

In the case of this clonotype: Only one base separates this from a far larger clonotype, so it likely reflects a read error. As the CDR3 is not closed by the conserved phenylalanine or tryptophan, this likely results from a read error. The DNA is left out, because the CDR3 cannot be placed on it with certainty; the CDR3 is given as TCRdb lists it. This rearrangement joins TRBV3-2 to TRBJ2-2. TRBV3-2 is a pseudogene locus. The CDR3 spans 14 amino acids, including both terminal residues. CDR3 loop: CASSQESHTGELFI.

This clonotype was recorded many times. The chain couples TRBV29-1 to TRBJ1-1; D gene unclear. The germline V gene encodes CDR1 SQVTM and CDR2 ANQGSEA. V lost 4 bases to trimming and J lost 5 bases, with 8 bases between them. The length of the CDR3 is 11 residues. CDR3 region: CSVAPATEAFF. The CDR3 DNA follows: TGCAGCGTTGCTCCCGCTACTGAAGCTTTCTTT.

This clonotype was observed many times. The chain combines TRBV20-1 with TRBJ2-7; D may be TRBD1 (6 bases). V dropped 7 bases and J dropped 4 bases, with 17 bases sitting between them. This CDR3 has 13 amino acids. Germline lookup yields CDR1 DFQATT and CDR2 SNEGSKA (reference sequence). The CDR3 loop reads CSVTGGGGYEQYF. For the CDR3, the DNA is TGCAGTGTTACCGGTGGGGGCGGTTACGAGCAGTACTTC.

This clonotype was detected ten times or more. V is TRBV29-1 and J is TRBJ2-2; TRBD2 aligns across 8 bases. The CDR3 length is 14 residues. Per the germline V gene, CDR1 is SQVTM and CDR2 is ANQGSEA. V lost 8 bases to trimming and J lost 6 bases; unmatched junction nucleotides: 11. The CDR3 nucleotides read TGCAGCTCCCGGGGGGGGATGGGAGCCGGGGAGCTGTTTTTT. It yields the protein CSSRGGMGAGELFF.

This clonotype was counted many times. This rearrangement joins TRBV5-1 to TRBJ2-1; D gene ambiguous. This CDR3 comprises 11 residues. Germline V gene sequence: CDR1 SGHRS, CDR2 YFSETQ. Trimming took off 2 bases at V and 5 bases at J, with 2 bases between the two ends. This CDR3 reads CASSFDNEQFF. DNA for the CDR3: TGCGCCAGCAGCTTTGACAATGAGCAGTTCTTC. The full variable domain, completed using reference TRBV5-1 and TRBJ2-1, is KAGVTQTPRYLIKTRGQQVTLSCSPISGHRSVSWYQQTPGQGLQFLFEYFSETQRNKGNFPGRFSGRQFSNSRSEMNVSTLELGDSALYLCASSFDNEQFFGPGTRLTVL.

This clonotype was observed many times. This chain joins TRBV20-1 and TRBJ2-1; D unclear. Trimming shortened V by 6 bases and J by 2 bases, and 11 bases separated the two germline ends. The CDR3 runs to 13 residues. Looked up from germline, CDR1 is DFQATT and CDR2 is SNEGSKA (reference sequence). In DNA form, the CDR3 reads TGCAGTGCCTCGACTGAACCCTACAATGAGCAGTTCTTC. Encoded protein: CSASTEPYNEQFF.

A note on this clonotype: A much larger clonotype is one base distant, so this may be a read error. The V gene is TRBV7-2, the J gene TRBJ2-2; D is possibly TRBD1 (5 bases). Deletions cut 5 bases from V and 1 base from J, with 11 bases between. Germline lookup yields CDR1 SGHTA and CDR2 FQGNSA. The CDR3 is 15 residues long. Here the CDR3 reads CASSLTTGNTGELFF. The DNA of the CDR3 is TGTGCCAGCAGCCTAACAACAGGGAACACCGGGGAGCTGTTTTTT. The full variable domain, its missing parts supplied by reference TRBV7-2 and TRBJ2-2, is GAGVSQSPSNKVTEKGKDVELRCDPISGHTALYWYRQSLGQGLEFLIYFQGNSAPDKSGLPSDRFSAERTGGSVSTLTIQRTQQEDSAVYLCASSLTTGNTGELFFGEGSRLTVL.

This clonotype was recorded a few times. This could be a read error, since a much larger clone is one nucleotide away. The V gene is TRBV21-1, the J gene TRBJ2-5; the table assigns TRBD1, which was not confirmed against the DNA. TRBV21-1 is a documented pseudogene. CDR3 length: 15 residues. The CDR3 region has the DNA TGTGTCAGCAGCGCAGGGACGGTAGAATCAGAGACCCTGTACTTC. The encoded protein is CVSSAGTVESETLYF.

In its sample, this clonotype was seen many times. This chain links TRBV20-1 with TRBJ2-5; 11 positions agree with TRBD1. Germline loops: CDR1 DFQATT, CDR2 SNEGSKA (reference sequence). The length of the CDR3 is 13 residues. The CDR3 reads CGGTGGQSETQYF. CDR3 nucleotides: TGCGGCGGGACAGGGGGTCAGTCAGAGACCCAGTACTTC.

There are many counts of this clonotype. The chain couples TRBV5-1 to TRBJ2-2; TRBD2 agrees at 11 bases. This CDR3 contains 15 residues. J gave up 7 bases and V 4 bases, and 6 bases lay outside the gene matches. In germline, CDR1 is SGHRS, CDR2 YFSETQ. CDR3 bases: TGCGCCAGCAGCACGACTAGCGGGACGGTCGGGGAGCTGTTTTTT. Encoded protein: CASSTTSGTVGELFF.

This clonotype appeared a few times. With only one base between it and a far larger clone, this is likely a read error. This rearrangement joins TRBV14 to TRBJ1-4; D not certain. TRBJ2-3 explains the end of the DNA better; the J call may be wrong. The CDR3 runs 13 residues. The germline gives CDR1 SGHDN, CDR2 FVKESK. The CDR3 region has the DNA TGTGCCAGCGGCCGAGTAGGCGCAGATACGCAGTATTTT. Its translation: CASGRVGADTQYF.

This clonotype was counted many times. The chain's CDR3 is CSVFIQEDTGELFF. In nucleotides, the CDR3 is TGCAGCGTTTTTATACAGGAAGACACCGGGGAGCTGTTTTTT. The J gene is TRBJ2-2, the V gene TRBV29-1, with D perhaps matching TRBD1 (5 bases). This CDR3 is 14 amino acids long. Germline-derived CDR1 and CDR2 are SQVTM and ANQGSEA. V gave up 5 bases and J gave up 3 bases, with 13 bases separating them.